This TCR beta chain was captured by sequencing in a study of CD8+CD57+ T cells in acquired aplastic anemia. Study-wide context: The DNA of sorted CD4+ and CD8+ cells averaged 3.2 ug. Read counts for CD4+ cells (from healthy donors) averaged about 10.8 million. Overall study findings and caveats: Patients were compared with controls for CD8+ Simpson's diversity, and no significant difference emerged. Found in both controls and patients were around 29 CD8+ CDR3 sequences.

Profiling that covered TCR beta VDJ and CDR3 relied on genomic DNA as its template. TCRdb re-derived calls from the reads in MiXCR, one entry per CDR3 protein. The sample consists of 40,000 to 45,000 distinct CDR3 sequences, around 63% of them appearing once. The CDR3 covers 17 residues. V lost 1 base to trimming and J lost 7 bases; unmatched junction nucleotides: 11. Germline values: CDR1 SGHAT, CDR2 FQNNGV. Concerning this clonotype itself: What it recognizes is unknown.

The specimen was sorted CD4+, CD8+, or CD8+CD57+ T cells (not recorded which) from PBMCs. The TCR sequence derives from a human donor in good health, serving as a control. The chain uses TRBV11-2 and TRBJ2-7, with 12 bases matching TRBD2. This CDR3 is CASSLGTSGTRGWEQYF. The CDR3 nucleotides are TGTGCCAGCAGCTTAGGGACTAGCGGGACCAGAGGGTGGGAGCAGTACTTC.